This T cell receptor (beta chain) stems from a study of T cells after yellow fever vaccination (dated by TCRdb to 2018 to 2020). For the wider study: Libraries from fractions with low cell numbers were prepared with the SMART-Seq v4 Ultra Low Input RNA kit. To follow T-cell clones before and after primary and booster YFV17D yellow fever vaccination, bulk TCR alpha and beta repertoires were sequenced over time. Two healthy male donors made up the cohort, one aged 18 to 30 years and the other aged 30 to 40 years. Blood was collected at multiple timepoints before and after primary and secondary immunization, and bulk PBMC replicates and cell subsets were isolated. General study outcomes and caveats: Most clones expanded after primary vaccination (around 96% of CD4 and around nine tenths of CD8) were re-detected after the booster, suggesting that broad memory maintenance occurred. Only a couple of donors were included in the study, so the extent to which the findings can be generalized is limited. Compared with the primary T-cell response, the secondary T-cell response was faster but weaker, reaching its peak on day 5 rather than on day 15. A small share of clonotypes occurred in both CD4 and CD8 compartments, likely arising from convergent recombination. Because abundant contaminating clonotypes from the bulk population could be contained in FACS-sorted repertoires, computational filtering was required.

What this sample's treatment or condition label stands for: live attenuated yellow fever vaccine strain. Two biological replicates of bulk PBMCs were collected at each blood-draw timepoint. A standard Ficoll-Paque protocol was used to isolate PBMCs from peripheral blood. TriZol was used to extract RNA from bulk PBMCs, CD4 and CD8 fractions, and dextramer-positive and dextramer-negative fractions. In this sample, this clonotype turned up a few times. Its target antigen remains unknown. Per-nucleotide qualities are absent, and no much larger clonotype sits a single base away. TCR cDNA was made using 5'RACE template switching, a step that added a universal primer site and unique molecular identifiers. cDNA synthesis was primed from both the TCR alpha and TCR beta constant segments. Two PCR steps were used to amplify libraries, with sample barcodes and sequencing adapters being added in the second step. Libraries were sequenced on Illumina HiSeq 2500 (2x100 bp) or NovaSeq (2x150 bp). Regarding the original processing steps: Demultiplexing of reads and collapsing into UMI consensus sequences were performed with MIGEC, and V(D)J alignment was carried out with MiXCR. Vaccine-responding clonotypes were defined with edgeR using replicate PBMC samples, requiring FDR below 0.01 and a log2 fold change above 5 up to day 15. Bulk clonotypes were assigned CD4 or CD8 identity according to which sequenced CD4 or CD8 repertoire held them at higher abundance. TCRdb handled the public reads itself, with Q25 trimming in fastp and clone calling in MiXCR, and kept productive beta chains. One record per CDR3 amino acid sequence lists the most common genes and DNA. Here the V and J calls rest on TCRdb's processing, not on the authors' analysis. A total of 500,000 to 550,000 distinct CDR3 sequences appear in this sample, 21% of them only once. The ten largest clones represent roughly a sixth of the sample.

The CDR3 has 15 amino acids, counting the end cysteine and valine. Only the CDR3 part of the read is kept: 45 bases, read in frame from the first base. V is cut by 5 bases and J by 2 bases, and the space between the germline ends is 16 bases. The germline V gene sets CDR1 to MNHEY and CDR2 to SVGEGT. Sequenced here: PBMCs, sampled 20 to 25 days after the first yellow fever vaccination. The sequence was obtained from a man between 18 and 29 years old who received the YFV17D yellow fever vaccine. The chain links TRBV6-2 or TRBV6-3 with TRBJ2-7; TRBD2 is a possible D gene, resting on 6 matching bases. The CDR3 loop reads CASSGLGGATYEQYV. In nucleotides, the sequence is TGTGCCAGCAGTGGCCTCGGCGGGGCGACCTACGAGCAGTACGTC.